This T cell receptor beta chain was profiled in a study of blood T cell repertoires in COVID-19. Study background: Some COVID-19 samples were acute and others convalescent; all came from the United States, Italy and Spain. Sample material is recorded as cDNA or gDNA derived from T cells, B-cell-depleted T cells, or PBMCs.

In the authors' workflow: Reference gene primer amplification gave estimated nucleated cell counts. Some clones are missing from TCRdb's copy, which holds only in-frame ones; the method was immunoSEQ multiplex PCR. That table gives V, J and clone size, and the DNA gave D and trimming. Of around 250,000 clones listed, 83% are singletons. The CDR3 totals 17 residues. Trimming cost V 2 bases and J 5 bases; bases outside gene matches: 14. CDR1 is SGDLS and CDR2 is YYNGEE in the germline V gene. The sequence was collected from a man at least 80 years old with acute or convalescent COVID-19. V gene TRBV9 combines with J gene TRBJ2-5, with TRBD2 matching over 8 bases. The sequenced sample consisted of peripheral blood. CDR3 sequence reads: CASSVGATSDNGETQYF. CDR3 nucleotides: TGTGCCAGCAGCGTGGGCGCGACTAGCGACAATGGGGAGACCCAGTACTTC.